This T cell receptor beta chain appears in the sequencing data of a study of T cell responses to AZD1222 COVID-19 vaccine. General study points: White British donors predominated, females outnumbered males, and clonal diversity was possibly underestimated. None of the repertoires were sampled until the peak T cell response had passed.

The protocol was immunoSEQ multiplex PCR, while the TCRdb copy is restricted to in-frame clones and leaves out a portion. Of about 120,000 clones in the sample, 80% to 90% were seen once. As regards this clone: What it binds is unknown.

V shed 4 bases and J shed 3 bases, with 12 bases lying between them. The CDR3 length is 15 residues. Germline CDR1 LNHDA, CDR2 SQIVND (reference sequence). The chain carries TRBV19 and TRBJ1-4, with D perhaps matching TRBD1 (6 bases). The source material was peripheral blood, sampled on day 0 of AZD1222 vaccination. The receptor was derived from an adult in good health. The CDR3 sequence is CASSTKQGPNEKLFF. CDR3 bases: TGTGCCAGTAGTACGAAACAGGGACCTAATGAAAAACTGTTTTTT.